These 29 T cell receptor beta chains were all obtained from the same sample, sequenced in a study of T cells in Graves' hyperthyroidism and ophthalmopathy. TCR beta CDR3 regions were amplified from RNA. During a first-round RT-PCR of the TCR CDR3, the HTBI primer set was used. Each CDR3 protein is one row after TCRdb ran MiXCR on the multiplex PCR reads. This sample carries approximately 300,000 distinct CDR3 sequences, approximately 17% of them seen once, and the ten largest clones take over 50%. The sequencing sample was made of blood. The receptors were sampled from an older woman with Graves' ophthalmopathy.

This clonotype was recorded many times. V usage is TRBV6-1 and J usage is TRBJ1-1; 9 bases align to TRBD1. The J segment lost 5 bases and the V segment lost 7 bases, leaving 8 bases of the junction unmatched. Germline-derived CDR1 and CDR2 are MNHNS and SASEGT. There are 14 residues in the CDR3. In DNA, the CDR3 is TGTGCCAGCACCCCCGGGACAGGGACGACTGAAGCTTTCTTT. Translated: CASTPGTGTTEAFF.

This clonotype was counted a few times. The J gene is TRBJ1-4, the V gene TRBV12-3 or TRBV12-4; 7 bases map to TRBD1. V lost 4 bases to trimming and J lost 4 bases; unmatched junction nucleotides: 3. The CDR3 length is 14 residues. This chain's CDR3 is CASSWTGFNEKLFF. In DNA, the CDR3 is TGTGCCAGCAGTTGGACAGGCTTTAATGAAAAACTGTTTTTT.

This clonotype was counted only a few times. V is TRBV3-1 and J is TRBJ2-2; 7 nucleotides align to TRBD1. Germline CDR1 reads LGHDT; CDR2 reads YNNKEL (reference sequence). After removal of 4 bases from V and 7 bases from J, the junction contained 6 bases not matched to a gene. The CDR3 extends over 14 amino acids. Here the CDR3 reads CASSLSAGGGELFF. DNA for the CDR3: TGTGCCAGCAGCCTTAGCGCAGGGGGCGGGGAGCTGTTTTTT.

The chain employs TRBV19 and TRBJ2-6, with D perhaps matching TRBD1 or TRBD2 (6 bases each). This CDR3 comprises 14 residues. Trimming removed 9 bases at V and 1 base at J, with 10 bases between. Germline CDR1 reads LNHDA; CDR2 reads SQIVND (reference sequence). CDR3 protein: CASGGGSGANVLTF. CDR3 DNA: TGTGCCAGCGGAGGGGGGTCTGGGGCCAACGTCCTGACTTTC. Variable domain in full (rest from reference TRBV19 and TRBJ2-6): DGGITQSPKYLFRKEGQNVTLSCEQNLNHDAMYWYRQDPGQGLRLIYYSQIVNDFQKGDIAEGYSVSREKKESFPLTVTSAQKNPTAFYLCASGGGSGANVLTFGAGSRLTVL.

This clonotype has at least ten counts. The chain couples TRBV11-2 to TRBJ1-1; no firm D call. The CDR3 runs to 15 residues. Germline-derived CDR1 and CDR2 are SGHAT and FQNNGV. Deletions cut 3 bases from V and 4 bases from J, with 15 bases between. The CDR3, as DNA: TGTGCCAGCAGCTTGGAGTCAGCCCAGCGCACTGAAGCTTTCTTT. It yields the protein CASSLESAQRTEAFF.

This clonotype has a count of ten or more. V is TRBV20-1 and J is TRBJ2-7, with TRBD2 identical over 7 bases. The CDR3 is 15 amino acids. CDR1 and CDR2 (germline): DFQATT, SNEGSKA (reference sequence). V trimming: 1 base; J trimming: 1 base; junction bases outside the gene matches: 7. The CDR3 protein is CSARVGMGGSYEQYF. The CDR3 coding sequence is TGCAGTGCTAGAGTCGGGATGGGGGGGTCCTACGAGCAGTACTTC.

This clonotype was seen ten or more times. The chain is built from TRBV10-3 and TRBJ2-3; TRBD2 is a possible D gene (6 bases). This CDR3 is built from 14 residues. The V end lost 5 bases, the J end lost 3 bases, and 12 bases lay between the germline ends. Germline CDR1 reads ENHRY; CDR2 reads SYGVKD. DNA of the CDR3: TGTGCCATCAGTCCGGGCGGGGCGACAGATACGCAGTATTTT. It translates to CAISPGGATDTQYF.

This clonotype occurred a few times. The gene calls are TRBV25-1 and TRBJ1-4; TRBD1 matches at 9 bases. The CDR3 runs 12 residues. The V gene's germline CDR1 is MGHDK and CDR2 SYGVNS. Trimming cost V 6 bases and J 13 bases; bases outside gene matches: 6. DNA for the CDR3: TGTGCCAGCAGCGTACAGGGGGCGGTACTGTTTTTT. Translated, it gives CASSVQGAVLFF.

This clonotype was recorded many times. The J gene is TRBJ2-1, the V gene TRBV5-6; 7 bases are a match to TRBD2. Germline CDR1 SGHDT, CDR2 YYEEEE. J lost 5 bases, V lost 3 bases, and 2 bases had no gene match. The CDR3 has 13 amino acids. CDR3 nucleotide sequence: TGTGCCAGCAGCTCGGGACTAAACAATGAGCAGTTCTTC. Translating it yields CASSSGLNNEQFF.

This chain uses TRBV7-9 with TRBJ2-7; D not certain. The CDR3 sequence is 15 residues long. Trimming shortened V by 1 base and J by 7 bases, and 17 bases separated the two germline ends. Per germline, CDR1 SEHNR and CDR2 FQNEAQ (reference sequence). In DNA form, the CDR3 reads TGTGCCAGCAGCTTAGGGGATGGAGCTTTTAGGGAGCAGTACTTC. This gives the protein CASSLGDGAFREQYF.

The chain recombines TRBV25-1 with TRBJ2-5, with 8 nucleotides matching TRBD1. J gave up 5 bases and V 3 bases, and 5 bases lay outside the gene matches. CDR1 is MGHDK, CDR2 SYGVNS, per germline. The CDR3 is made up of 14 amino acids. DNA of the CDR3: TGTGCCAGCAGTGAGGACAGGGTGTATGAGACCCAGTACTTC. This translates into CASSEDRVYETQYF.

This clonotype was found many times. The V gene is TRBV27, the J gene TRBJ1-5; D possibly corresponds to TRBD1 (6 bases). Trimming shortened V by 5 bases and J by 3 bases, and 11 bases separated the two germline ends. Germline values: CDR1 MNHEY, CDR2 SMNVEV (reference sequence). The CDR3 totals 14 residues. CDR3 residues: CASSPRQVNQPQHF. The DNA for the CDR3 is TGTGCCAGCAGTCCTAGACAGGTCAATCAGCCCCAGCATTTT.

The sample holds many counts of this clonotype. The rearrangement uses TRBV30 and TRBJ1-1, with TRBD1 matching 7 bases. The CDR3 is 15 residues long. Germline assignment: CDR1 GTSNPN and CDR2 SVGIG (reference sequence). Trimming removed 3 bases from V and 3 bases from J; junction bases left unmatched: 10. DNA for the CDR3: TGTGCCTGGAGCGAACGTGGACAGGAAGACACTGAAGCTTTCTTT. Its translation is CAWSERGQEDTEAFF.

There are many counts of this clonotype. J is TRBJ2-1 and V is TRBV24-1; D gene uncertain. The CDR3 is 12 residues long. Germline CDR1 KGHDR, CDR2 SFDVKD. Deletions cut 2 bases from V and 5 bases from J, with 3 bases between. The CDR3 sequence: CATSDSHNEQFF. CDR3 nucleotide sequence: TGTGCCACCAGTGATTCCCACAATGAGCAGTTCTTC.

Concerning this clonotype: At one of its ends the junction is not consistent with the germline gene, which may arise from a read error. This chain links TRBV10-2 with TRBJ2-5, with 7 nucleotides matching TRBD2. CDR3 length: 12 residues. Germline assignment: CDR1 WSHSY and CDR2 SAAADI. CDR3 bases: TGCACCAGCACCGGGGGGAGAGAGACCCAGTACTTC. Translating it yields CTSTGGRETQYF.

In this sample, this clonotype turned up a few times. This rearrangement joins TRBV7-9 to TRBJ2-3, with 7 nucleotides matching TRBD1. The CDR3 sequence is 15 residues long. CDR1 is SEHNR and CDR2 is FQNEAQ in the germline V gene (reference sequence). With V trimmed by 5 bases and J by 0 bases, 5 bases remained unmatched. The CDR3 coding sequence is TGTGCCAGCAGCCCTTGGGACAGCAGCACAGATACGCAGTATTTT. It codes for CASSPWDSSTDTQYF.

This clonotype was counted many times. The CDR3: CASSPGRINYGYTF. The CDR3 region has the DNA TGTGCCAGCTCACCCGGACGGATTAACTATGGCTACACCTTC. This chain connects TRBV18 to TRBJ1-2; D gene unclear. Germline V gene sequence: CDR1 KGHSH, CDR2 LQKENI. V was clipped by 3 bases and J by 1 base, with 9 bases between them. The CDR3 sequence is 14 residues long.

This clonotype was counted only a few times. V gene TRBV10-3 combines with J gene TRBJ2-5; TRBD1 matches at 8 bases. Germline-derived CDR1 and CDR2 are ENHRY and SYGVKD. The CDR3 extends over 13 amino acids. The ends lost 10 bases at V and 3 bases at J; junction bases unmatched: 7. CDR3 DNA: TGTGCCACCCAGGGGGCAGGCGAAGAGACCCAGTACTTC. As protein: CATQGAGEETQYF.

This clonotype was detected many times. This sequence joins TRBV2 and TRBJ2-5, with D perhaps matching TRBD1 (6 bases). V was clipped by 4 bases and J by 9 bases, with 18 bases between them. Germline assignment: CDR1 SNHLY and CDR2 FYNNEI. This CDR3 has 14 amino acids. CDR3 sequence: CASSAGHPAGAQYF. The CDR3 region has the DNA TGTGCCAGCAGTGCGGGACACCCTGCCGGGGCCCAGTACTTC.

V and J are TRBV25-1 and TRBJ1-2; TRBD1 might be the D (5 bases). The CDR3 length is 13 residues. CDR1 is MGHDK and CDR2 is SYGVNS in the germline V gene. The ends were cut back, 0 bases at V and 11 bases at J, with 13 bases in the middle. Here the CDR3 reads CASSEYVGVGYTF. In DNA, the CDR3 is TGTGCCAGCAGTGAATATGTGGGGGTCGGGTACACCTTC.

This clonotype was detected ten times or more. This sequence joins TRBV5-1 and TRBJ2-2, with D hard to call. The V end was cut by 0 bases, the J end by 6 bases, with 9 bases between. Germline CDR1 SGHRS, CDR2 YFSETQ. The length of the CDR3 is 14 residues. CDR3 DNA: TGCGCCAGCAGCTTGGGCGGCCAGGCCGGGGAGCTGTTTTTT. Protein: CASSLGGQAGELFF.

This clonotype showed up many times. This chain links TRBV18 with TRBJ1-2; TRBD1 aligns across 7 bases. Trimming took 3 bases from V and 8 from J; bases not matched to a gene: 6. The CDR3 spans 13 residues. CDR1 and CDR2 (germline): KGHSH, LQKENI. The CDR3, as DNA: TGTGCCAGCTCACCTACAGGGGAGAGGGGCTACACCTTC. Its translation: CASSPTGERGYTF. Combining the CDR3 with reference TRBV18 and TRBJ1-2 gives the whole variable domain NAGVMQNPRHLVRRRGQEARLRCSPMKGHSHVYWYRQLPEEGLKFMVYLQKENIIDESGMPKERFSAEFPKEGPSILRIQQVVRGDSAAYFCASSPTGERGYTFGSGTRLTVV.

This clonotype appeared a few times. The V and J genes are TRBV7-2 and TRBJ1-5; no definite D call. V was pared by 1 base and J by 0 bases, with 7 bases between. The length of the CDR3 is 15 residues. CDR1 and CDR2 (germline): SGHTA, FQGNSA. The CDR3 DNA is TGTGCCAGCAGCTTAGTCGGAGATAGCAATCAGCCCCAGCATTTT. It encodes CASSLVGDSNQPQHF.

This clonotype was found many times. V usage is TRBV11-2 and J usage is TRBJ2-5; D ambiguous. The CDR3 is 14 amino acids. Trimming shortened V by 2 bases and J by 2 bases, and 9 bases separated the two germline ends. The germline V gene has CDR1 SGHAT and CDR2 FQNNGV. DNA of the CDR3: TGTGCCAGCAGCTTAAGACTGAGGCAAGAGACCCAGTACTTC. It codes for CASSLRLRQETQYF.

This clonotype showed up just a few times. DNA of the CDR3: TGTGCCAGTAATACCCACGGGACAGGGGCCGGAAACACCATATATTTT. Its protein is CASNTHGTGAGNTIYF. The rearrangement uses TRBV19 and TRBJ1-3, with TRBD1 matching 10 bases. V was pared by 7 bases and J by 4 bases, with 10 bases of the junction left unmatched. The CDR3 has 16 amino acids. Germline lookup yields CDR1 LNHDA and CDR2 SQIVND (reference sequence).

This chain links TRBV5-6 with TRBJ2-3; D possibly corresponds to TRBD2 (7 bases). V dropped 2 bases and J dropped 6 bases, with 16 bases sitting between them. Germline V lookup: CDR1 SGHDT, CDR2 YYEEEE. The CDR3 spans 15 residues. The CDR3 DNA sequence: TGTGCCAGCAGCTTTAAGGCCGGGGGGCGGGATACGCAGTATTTT. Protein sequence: CASSFKAGGRDTQYF.

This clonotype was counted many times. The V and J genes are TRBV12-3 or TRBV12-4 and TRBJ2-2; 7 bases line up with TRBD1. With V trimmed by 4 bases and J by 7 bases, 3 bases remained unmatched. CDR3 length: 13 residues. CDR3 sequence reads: CASSYYRGGELFF. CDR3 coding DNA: TGTGCCAGCAGTTATTACAGGGGCGGGGAGCTGTTTTTT.

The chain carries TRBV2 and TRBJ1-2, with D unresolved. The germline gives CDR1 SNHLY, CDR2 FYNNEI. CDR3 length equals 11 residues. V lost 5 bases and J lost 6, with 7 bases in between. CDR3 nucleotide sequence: TGTGCCAGCAGTCCTACTGATGGCTACACCTTC. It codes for CASSPTDGYTF. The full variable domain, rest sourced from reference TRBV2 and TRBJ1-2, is EPEVTQTPSHQVTQMGQEVILRCVPISNHLYFYWYRQILGQKVEFLVSFYNNEISEKSEIFDDQFSVERPDGSNFTLKIRSTKLEDSAMYFCASSPTDGYTFGSGTRLTVV.

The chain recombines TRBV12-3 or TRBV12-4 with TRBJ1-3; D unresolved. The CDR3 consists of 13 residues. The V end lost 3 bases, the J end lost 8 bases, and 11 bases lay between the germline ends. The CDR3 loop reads CASSLAEEDTIYF. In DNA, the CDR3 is TGTGCCAGCAGTTTGGCAGAAGAAGACACCATATATTTT.